The subject of this entry is one T cell receptor (beta chain). What it binds is not known. PCR was performed using 60 Vbeta and 13 Jbeta primers. Clones were read by immunoSEQ multiplex PCR, and TCRdb kept only the in-frame ones, dropping some. The sample includes over 100,000 clones. The data belong to a study of cytomegalovirus exposure and HLA in healthy donors. Study-level findings and limits: In all likelihood, a cluster of highly shared sequence variants was a sequencing artifact.

This CDR3 has 15 amino acids. Germline V gene data show CDR1 as SGHRS and CDR2 as YFSETQ. Trimming removed 0 bases at V and 4 bases at J, with 13 bases between. The receptor was isolated from a woman aged 40 to 55 in good health and CMV-seropositive. The specimen sequenced was PBMCs. The chain couples TRBV5-1 to TRBJ1-2, with D hard to call. The CDR3 DNA follows: TGCGCCAGCAGCTTGGATGGGCTTCCCTCCTATGGCTACACCTTC. Translated: CASSLDGLPSYGYTF.